This record looks at one TCR beta chain sequence and its context. The assay was immunoSEQ multiplex PCR, and TCRdb's table has in-frame clones only and misses some. The sample records 90,000 to 100,000 clones, around 80% being singletons. The CDR3 has 12 amino acids. Germline V gives CDR1 SQVTM, CDR2 ANQGSEA. Trimming removed 5 bases at V and 4 bases at J, with 11 bases between. The sample originates from a study of glioma-infiltrating T cells after dendritic cell vaccination. The chain uses TRBV29-1 and TRBJ1-2; weak D call: TRBD1 (6 bases). The source is a human donor with glioblastoma. Sequences were derived from blood, sampled before dendritic cell vaccination. The CDR3 protein is CSVSARGYGYTF. The CDR3 DNA sequence: TGCAGCGTTTCCGCCAGGGGCTATGGCTACACCTTC.